The 14 T cell receptor beta chains below all came from one sample that was sequenced in a study of T cell changes during pregnancy in multiple sclerosis. Clones were sequenced by immunoSEQ multiplex PCR, and TCRdb holds only the in-frame ones, with some missing. The repertoire holds some 70,000 clones, with 90% to 95% as singletons. The source material was CD8+ T cells from peripheral blood mononuclear cells, sampled before pregnancy. The source of these receptors is a female donor with multiple sclerosis, enrolled in a pregnancy study.

The chain combines TRBV7-9 with TRBJ2-2; 7 nucleotides agree with TRBD2. CDR1 is SEHNR, CDR2 FQNEAQ, per germline (reference sequence). V was pared by 3 bases and J by 7 bases, with 14 bases of the junction left unmatched. The CDR3 sequence is 17 residues long. The CDR3 bases are TGTGCCAGCAGCTTTCTTCCGTCAGCGGGGAGGGTCGGGGAGCTGTTTTTT. Protein sequence: CASSFLPSAGRVGELFF.

The chain is built from TRBV2 and TRBJ2-7; TRBD2 aligns across 12 bases. With V trimmed by 5 bases and J by 7 bases, 6 bases remained unmatched. The germline V gene has CDR1 SNHLY and CDR2 FYNNEI. The CDR3 sequence is 14 residues long. CDR3 in amino acids: CASSRLAGGREQYF. CDR3 DNA sequence: TGTGCCAGCAGTCGGCTAGCGGGGGGGCGAGAGCAGTACTTC. Supplemented by reference TRBV2 and TRBJ2-7, the full variable domain reads EPEVTQTPSHQVTQMGQEVILRCVPISNHLYFYWYRQILGQKVEFLVSFYNNEISEKSEIFDDQFSVERPDGSNFTLKIRSTKLEDSAMYFCASSRLAGGREQYFGPGTRLTVT.

This clone was found many times. V usage is TRBV6-4 and J usage is TRBJ2-1; the D gene is possibly TRBD1 (6 bases). This CDR3 spans 15 amino acids. V lost 3 bases and J lost 2, with 11 bases in between. Germline CDR1 and CDR2: MRHNA and SNTAGT. Here the CDR3 reads CASSERTEAYNEQFF. Here the CDR3 DNA reads TGTGCCAGCAGTGAAAGGACAGAAGCCTACAATGAGCAGTTCTTC.

This chain joins TRBV29-1 and TRBJ1-2; 8 bases are shared with TRBD1. This CDR3 contains 16 residues. The germline CDR1 and CDR2 sequences are SQVTM and ANQGSEA. J lost 6 bases, V lost 8 bases, and 20 bases had no gene match. The CDR3 protein is CSSDESLEGTGHGYTF. The DNA for the CDR3 is TGCAGCTCCGACGAGAGCCTCGAGGGGACAGGCCATGGCTACACCTTC.

This chain joins TRBV19 and TRBJ1-5; 8 bases match TRBD1. CDR1 LNHDA and CDR2 SQIVND come from the germline V gene (reference sequence). The junction had 5 bases not matched to a gene; V was cut back by 4 bases and J by 6 bases. The CDR3 has 14 amino acids. DNA of the CDR3: TGTGCCAGTAGTACACAGGGGGGCGGTCAGCCCCAGCATTTT. Amino acids: CASSTQGGGQPQHF.

The chain uses TRBV27 and TRBJ2-7, with D possibly being TRBD2 (5 bases). V gave up 6 bases and J gave up 4 bases, with 16 bases separating them. Germline assignment: CDR1 MNHEY and CDR2 SMNVEV (reference sequence). This CDR3 spans 14 amino acids. The CDR3 DNA follows: TGTGCCAGCAGCCTCCCAGGACGGGAATACGAGCAGTACTTC. It specifies CASSLPGREYEQYF.

This chain links TRBV6-4 with TRBJ2-3; the match to TRBD2 covers 14 bases. This CDR3 spans 17 amino acids. With 0 bases clipped from V and 1 base from J, the junction kept 0 bases outside the gene matches. Germline V lookup: CDR1 MRHNA, CDR2 SNTAGT. CDR3 amino acids: CASSDSTSGGGTDTQYF. CDR3 sequence (DNA): TGTGCCAGCAGTGACTCGACTAGCGGGGGGGGCACAGATACGCAGTATTTT.

The CDR3 nucleotides read TGTGCCAGCAGCGAACAGCGGGTCTCTGGGGCCAACGTCCTGACTTTC. Its translation is CASSEQRVSGANVLTF. The V call is TRBV9, the J call TRBJ2-6, with a possible D match to TRBD2 (6 bases). The germline gives CDR1 SGDLS, CDR2 YYNGEE. The CDR3 runs 16 residues. V dropped 3 bases and J dropped 0 bases, with 10 bases sitting between them.

The V call is TRBV28, the J call TRBJ1-6, with D possibly matching TRBD1 (6 bases). With 5 bases removed from V and 0 bases from J, the gap between germline ends came to 17 bases. Germline V gene data show CDR1 as MDHEN and CDR2 as SYDVKM. This CDR3 is built from 18 residues. CDR3 nucleotides: TGTGCCAGCAGTAAAGGGACACGTTCCAGCTCCTATAATTCACCCCTCCACTTT. Protein product: CASSKGTRSSSYNSPLHF. Full variable domain (missing parts from reference TRBV28 and TRBJ1-6): DVKVTQSSRYLVKRTGEKVFLECVQDMDHENMFWYRQDPGLGLRLIYFSYDVKMKEKGDIPEGYSVSREKKERFSLILESASTNQTSMYLCASSKGTRSSSYNSPLHFGNGTRLTVT.

CDR3 amino acids: CASSDSRDRGRGDTQYF. The CDR3 nucleotides read TGTGCCAGCAGCGACAGCCGGGACAGGGGGCGCGGAGATACGCAGTATTTT. J is TRBJ2-3 and V is TRBV13; 12 bases line up with TRBD1. This CDR3 is 17 amino acids long. The trim removed 5 bases at V and 5 bases at J, leaving 11 bases unmatched. Germline V gene sequence: CDR1 PRHDT, CDR2 FYEKMQ (reference sequence).

The V call is TRBV19, the J call TRBJ2-2, with 9 bases fitting TRBD1. Germline lookup yields CDR1 LNHDA and CDR2 SQIVND (reference sequence). V shed 5 bases, J shed 1 base, and the junction held 2 bases outside the gene matches. The CDR3 sequence is 15 residues long. Written as DNA, the CDR3 is TGTGCCAGTAGTGAGGGACAGGGGAACACCGGGGAGCTGTTTTTT. Its translation: CASSEGQGNTGELFF.

This sequence joins TRBV28 and TRBJ2-7; D might be TRBD2 (6 bases). Trimming shortened V by 5 bases and J by 2 bases, and 16 bases separated the two germline ends. The CDR3 contains 15 residues. Germline lookup yields CDR1 MDHEN and CDR2 SYDVKM. In DNA form, the CDR3 reads TGTGCCAGCAGTGCCCCTGGGAGGACCCCCTACGAGCAGTACTTC. Translation: CASSAPGRTPYEQYF.

V and J are TRBV4-1 and TRBJ2-3; the D gene is possibly TRBD2 (7 bases). Germline loops: CDR1 MGHRA, CDR2 YSYEKL. V was shortened by 3 bases and J by 5 bases, with 24 bases between the two germline ends. The CDR3 runs to 18 residues. CDR3 DNA sequence: TGCGCCAGCAGCCACGGGTTTTGGCGGGGGCTTTTAGGAGATACGCAGTATTTT. Translating gives CASSHGFWRGLLGDTQYF.

This chain connects TRBV6-1 to TRBJ1-1; no clear D gene. Germline V gene lookup returns CDR1 MNHNS and CDR2 SASEGT. The CDR3 is made up of 13 amino acids. Trimming removed 1 base from V and 2 bases from J, with 5 bases in between. Written as DNA, the CDR3 is TGTGCCAGCAGTGAAGGCAGAAACACTGAAGCTTTCTTT. Residues: CASSEGRNTEAFF.